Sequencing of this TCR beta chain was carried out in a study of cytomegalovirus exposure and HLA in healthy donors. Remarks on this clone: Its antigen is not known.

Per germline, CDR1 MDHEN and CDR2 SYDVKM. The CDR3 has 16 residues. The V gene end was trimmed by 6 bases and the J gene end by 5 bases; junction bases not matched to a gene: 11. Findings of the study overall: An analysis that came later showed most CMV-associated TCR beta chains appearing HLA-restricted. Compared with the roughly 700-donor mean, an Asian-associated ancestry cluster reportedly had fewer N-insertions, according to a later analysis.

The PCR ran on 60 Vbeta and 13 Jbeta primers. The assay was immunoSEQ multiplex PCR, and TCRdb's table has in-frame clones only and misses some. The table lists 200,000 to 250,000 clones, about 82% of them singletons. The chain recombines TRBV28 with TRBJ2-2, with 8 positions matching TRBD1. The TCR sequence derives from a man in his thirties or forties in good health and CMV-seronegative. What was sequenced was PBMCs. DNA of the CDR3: TGTGCCAGCAGATTCTCGACAGGGGAAAGAACCGGGGAGCTGTTTTTT. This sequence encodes CASRFSTGERTGELFF. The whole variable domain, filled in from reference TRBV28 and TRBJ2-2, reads DVKVTQSSRYLVKRTGEKVFLECVQDMDHENMFWYRQDPGLGLRLIYFSYDVKMKEKGDIPEGYSVSREKKERFSLILESASTNQTSMYLCASRFSTGERTGELFFGEGSRLTVL.